This TCR beta chain was captured in a study of identical twins. TCRdb re-called the 5' RACE reads with MiXCR, one entry per CDR3 protein. The sample holds over 200,000 distinct CDR3 sequences, approximately 9% seen once. The CDR3 runs 12 residues. The V gene's germline CDR1 is DFQATT and CDR2 SNEGSKA (reference sequence). V was cut by 1 base and J by 3 bases, with 7 bases left in between. The clonotype was recovered from a woman between 18 and 30 years old in good health. The specimen was memory (CD45RO+) T cells sorted from blood. The chain joins TRBV20-1 to TRBJ2-7; D gene uncertain. CDR3 nucleotide sequence: TGCAGTGCTAGAGTGGGGAACTACGAGCAGTACTTC. Translating gives CSARVGNYEQYF.